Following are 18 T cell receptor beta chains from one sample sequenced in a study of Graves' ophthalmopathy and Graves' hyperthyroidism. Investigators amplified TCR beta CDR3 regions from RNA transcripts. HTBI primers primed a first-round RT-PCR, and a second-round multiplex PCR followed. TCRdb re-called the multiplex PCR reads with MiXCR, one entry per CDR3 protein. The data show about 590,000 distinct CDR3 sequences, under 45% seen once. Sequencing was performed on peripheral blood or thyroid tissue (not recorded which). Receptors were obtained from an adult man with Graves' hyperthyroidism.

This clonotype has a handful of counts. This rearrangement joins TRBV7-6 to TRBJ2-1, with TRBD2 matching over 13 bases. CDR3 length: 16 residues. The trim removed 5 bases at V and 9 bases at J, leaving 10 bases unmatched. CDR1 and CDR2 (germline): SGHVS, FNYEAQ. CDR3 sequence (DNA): TGTGCCAGCAGCCCGAAACTAGCGGGAGGGCCGAGTGAGCAGTTCTTC. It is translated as CASSPKLAGGPSEQFF.

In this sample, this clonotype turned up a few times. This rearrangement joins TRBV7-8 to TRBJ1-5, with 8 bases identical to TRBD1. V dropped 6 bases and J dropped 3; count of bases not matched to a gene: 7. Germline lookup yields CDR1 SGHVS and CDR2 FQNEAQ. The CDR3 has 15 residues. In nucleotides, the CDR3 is TGTGCCAGCAGTGAATGGACAGGGTACAATCAGCCCCAGCATTTT. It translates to CASSEWTGYNQPQHF.

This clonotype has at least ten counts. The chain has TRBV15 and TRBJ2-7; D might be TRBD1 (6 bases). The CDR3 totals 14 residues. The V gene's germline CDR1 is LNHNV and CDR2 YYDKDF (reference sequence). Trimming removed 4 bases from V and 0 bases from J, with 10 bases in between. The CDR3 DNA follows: TGTGCCACCAGCATGAAGGACAGCTCCTACGAGCAGTACTTC. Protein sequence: CATSMKDSSYEQYF.

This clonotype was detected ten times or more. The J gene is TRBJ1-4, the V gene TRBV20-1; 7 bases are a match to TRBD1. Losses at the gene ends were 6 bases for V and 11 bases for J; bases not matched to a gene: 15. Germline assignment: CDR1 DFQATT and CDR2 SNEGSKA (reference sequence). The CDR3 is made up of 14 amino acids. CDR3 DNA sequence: TGCAGTGCCAGGGACAGACCGAATGAGCGGAAACTGTTTTTT. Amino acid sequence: CSARDRPNERKLFF.

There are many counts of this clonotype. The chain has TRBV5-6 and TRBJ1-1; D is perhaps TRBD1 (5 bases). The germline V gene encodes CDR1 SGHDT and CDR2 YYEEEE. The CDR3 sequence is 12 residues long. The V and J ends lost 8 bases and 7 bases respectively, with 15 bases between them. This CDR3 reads CASSPGTREAFF. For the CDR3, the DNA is TGTGCCAGTTCCCCAGGGACCCGTGAAGCTTTCTTT. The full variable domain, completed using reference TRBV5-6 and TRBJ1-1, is DAGVTQSPTHLIKTRGQQVTLRCSPKSGHDTVSWYQQALGQGPQFIFQYYEEEERQRGNFPDRFSGHQFPNYSSELNVNALLLGDSALYLCASSPGTREAFFGQGTRLTVV.

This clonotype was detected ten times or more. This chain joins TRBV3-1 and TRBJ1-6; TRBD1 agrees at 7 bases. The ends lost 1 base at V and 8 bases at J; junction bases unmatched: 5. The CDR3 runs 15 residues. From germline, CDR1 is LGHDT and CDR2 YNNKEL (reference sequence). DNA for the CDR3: TGTGCCAGCAGCCAAGGGACAGGCGATTATTCACCCCTCCACTTT. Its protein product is CASSQGTGDYSPLHF.

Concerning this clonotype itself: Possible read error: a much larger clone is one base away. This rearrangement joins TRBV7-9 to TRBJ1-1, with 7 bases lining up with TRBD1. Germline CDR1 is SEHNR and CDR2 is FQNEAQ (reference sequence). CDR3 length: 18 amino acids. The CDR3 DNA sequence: TGTGCCAGCAACTTATTCCCCCAGGGGGGCACACAGAACACTGAAGCTTTCTTT. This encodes CASNLFPQGGTQNTEAFF.

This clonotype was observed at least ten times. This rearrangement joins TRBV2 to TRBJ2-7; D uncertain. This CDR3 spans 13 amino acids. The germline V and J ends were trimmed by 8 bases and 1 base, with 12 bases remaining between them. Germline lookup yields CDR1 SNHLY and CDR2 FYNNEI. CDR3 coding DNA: TGTGCCAGCGGTCTGACCCTTTCCTACGAGCAGTACTTC. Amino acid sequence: CASGLTLSYEQYF.

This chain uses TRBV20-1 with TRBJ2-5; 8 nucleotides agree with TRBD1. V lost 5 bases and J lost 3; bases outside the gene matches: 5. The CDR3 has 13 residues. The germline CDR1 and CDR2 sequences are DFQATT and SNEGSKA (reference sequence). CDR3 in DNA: TGCAGTGCTCAGCTACAGGGGGAAGAGACCCAGTACTTC. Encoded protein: CSAQLQGEETQYF.

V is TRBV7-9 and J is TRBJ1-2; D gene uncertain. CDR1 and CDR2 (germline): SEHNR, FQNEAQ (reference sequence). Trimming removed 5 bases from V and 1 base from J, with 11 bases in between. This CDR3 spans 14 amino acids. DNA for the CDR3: TGTGCCAGCAGCGTCAGTGTTGGTAACTATGGCTACACCTTC. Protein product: CASSVSVGNYGYTF.

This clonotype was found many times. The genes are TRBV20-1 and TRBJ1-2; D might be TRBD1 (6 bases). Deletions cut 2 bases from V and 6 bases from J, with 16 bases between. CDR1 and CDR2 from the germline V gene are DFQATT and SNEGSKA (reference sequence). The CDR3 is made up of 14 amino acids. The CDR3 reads CSARYRVASDGYTF. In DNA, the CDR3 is TGCAGTGCTAGATACAGGGTAGCGTCTGATGGCTACACCTTC.

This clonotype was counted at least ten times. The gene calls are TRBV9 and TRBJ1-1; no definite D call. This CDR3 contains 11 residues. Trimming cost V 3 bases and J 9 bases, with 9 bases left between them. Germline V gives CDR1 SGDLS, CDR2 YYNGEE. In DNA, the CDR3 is TGTGCCAGCAGCGGGCTCGGACAAGCTTTCTTT. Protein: CASSGLGQAFF.

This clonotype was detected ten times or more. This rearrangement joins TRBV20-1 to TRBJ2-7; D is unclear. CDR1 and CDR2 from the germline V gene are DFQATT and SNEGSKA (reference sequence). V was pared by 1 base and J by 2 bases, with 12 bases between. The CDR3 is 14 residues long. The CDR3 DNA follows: TGCAGTGCTAGAGGCCTCTTAGTGGCCTACGAGCAGTACTTC. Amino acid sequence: CSARGLLVAYEQYF.

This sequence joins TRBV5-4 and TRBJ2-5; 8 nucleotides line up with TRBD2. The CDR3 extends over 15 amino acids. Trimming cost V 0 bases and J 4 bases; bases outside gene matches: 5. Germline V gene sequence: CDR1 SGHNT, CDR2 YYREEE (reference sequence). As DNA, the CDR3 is TGTGCCAGCAGCTTGGATAGCGGGGCCGTAGAGACCCAGTACTTC. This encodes CASSLDSGAVETQYF.

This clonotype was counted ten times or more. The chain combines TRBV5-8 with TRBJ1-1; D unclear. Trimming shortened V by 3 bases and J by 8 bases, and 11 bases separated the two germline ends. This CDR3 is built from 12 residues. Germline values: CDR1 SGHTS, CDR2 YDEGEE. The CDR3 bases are TGTGCCAGCAGCTGGTATTTTAGGGAAGCTTTCTTT. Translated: CASSWYFREAFF. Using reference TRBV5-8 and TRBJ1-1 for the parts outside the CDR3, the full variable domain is EAGVTQSPTHLIKTRGQQATLRCSPISGHTSVYWYQQALGLGLQFLLWYDEGEERNRGNFPPRFSGRQFPNYSSELNVNALELEDSALYLCASSWYFREAFFGQGTRLTVV.

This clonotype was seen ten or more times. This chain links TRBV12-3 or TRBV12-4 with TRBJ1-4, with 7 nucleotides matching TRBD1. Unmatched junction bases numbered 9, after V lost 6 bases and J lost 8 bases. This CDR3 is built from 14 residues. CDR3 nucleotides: TGTGCCAGCAGACAAGGGGGCGTTCAGGAAAAACTGTTTTTT. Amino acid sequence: CASRQGGVQEKLFF.

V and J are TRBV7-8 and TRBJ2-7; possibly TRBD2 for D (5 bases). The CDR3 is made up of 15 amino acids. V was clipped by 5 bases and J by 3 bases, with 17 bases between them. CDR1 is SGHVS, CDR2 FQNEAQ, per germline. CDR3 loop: CASSPPTGKSYEQYF. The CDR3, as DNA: TGTGCCAGCAGCCCCCCCACGGGGAAAAGCTACGAGCAGTACTTC.

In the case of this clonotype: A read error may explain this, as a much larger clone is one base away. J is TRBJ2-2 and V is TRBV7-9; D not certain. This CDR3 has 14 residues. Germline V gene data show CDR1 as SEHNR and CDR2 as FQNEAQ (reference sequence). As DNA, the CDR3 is TGTACCAGCAGCTTACGTTCGAACACCGGGGAGCTGTTTTTT. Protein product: CTSSLRSNTGELFF.